This T cell receptor beta chain originates from a study of CD4 T cells in relation to SARS-CoV-2 and coronaviruses. In the study overall: Median patient age was around 42 years, spanning 21 to 72 years.

Study outcomes and limitations: The cross-reactivity analysis covered only spike protein, not other viral proteins. According to naive versus memory sequencing, detected responses are memory recall, not newly primed.

Method: immunoSEQ multiplex PCR; TCRdb's copy keeps in-frame clones and lacks some. The repertoire holds about 60,000 clones, with under 95% as singletons. CD4 enrichment then naive enrichment separated naive from memory CD4+ cells. Trimming shortened V by 5 bases and J by 4 bases, and 17 bases separated the two germline ends. Looked up from germline, CDR1 is LNHDA and CDR2 is SQIVND (reference sequence). The CDR3 spans 15 residues. A word on this clone: No antigen is known for it.

This chain uses TRBV19 with TRBJ1-2, with D possibly matching TRBD1 (6 bases). The TCR comes from an adult with COVID-19. The material sequenced was naive CD4+ T cells from PBMCs. The subset denotes: naive CD4+ T cells isolated by negative enrichment. The CDR3 loop reads CASSPSGARVYGYTF. CDR3 DNA: TGTGCCAGTAGTCCGTCGGGGGCCAGGGTCTATGGCTACACCTTC.